This TCR beta chain originates from a study of T cells in Graves' hyperthyroidism and ophthalmopathy. Study summary: Peripheral blood draws took place at initial diagnosis, ahead of any treatment. Points from the study as a whole: From stable hyperthyroidism, ophthalmopathy was set apart by a 13 V-J model.

V lost 6 bases and J lost 4; bases outside the gene matches: 5. The CDR3 runs to 14 residues. Investigators excluded patients with uncontrolled infection, other autoimmune disease, pregnancy or lactation. RNA transcripts were the template for amplifying TCR beta CDR3 regions. The TCR CDR3 was amplified in a first-round RT-PCR using the HTBI primer set. TCRdb called the multiplex PCR reads again in MiXCR, with one record for every CDR3 protein. In the table there are around 450,000 distinct CDR3 sequences, about 13% of which are singletons. This clonotype was counted many times. What it recognizes is unknown.

Source material: blood. The TCR was taken from a woman aged 18-30 years with Graves' hyperthyroidism. The chain joins TRBV12-3 or TRBV12-4 to TRBJ2-2; 7 bases are shared with TRBD1. The CDR3 is CASRDPGGTGELFF. The DNA for the CDR3 is TGTGCCAGCAGGGACCCAGGGGGCACCGGGGAGCTGTTTTTT.